This TCR beta chain is drawn from a study of T cell responses to AZD1222 COVID-19 vaccine. Study-wide results and limits: Vaccine-associated CD4 TCRs ranged over spike, dominating at 160-218 and 743-854.

Some clones are missing from TCRdb's copy, which holds only in-frame ones; the method was immunoSEQ multiplex PCR. The sample holds about 120,000 clones, around 93% seen once. A few counts support this clone. What it binds is not known. The V end lost 3 bases, the J end lost 3 bases, and 21 bases lay between the germline ends. The CDR3 spans 17 residues. Germline V lookup: CDR1 SGHRS, CDR2 YFSETQ. The sequences come from peripheral blood, collected 28 days after the second AZD1222 dose. The sequence came from an adult who received the AZD1222 COVID-19 vaccine. The rearrangement uses TRBV5-1 and TRBJ1-2, with D uncertain. The CDR3 protein is CASSSPGAGSKDYGYTF. The CDR3 DNA reads as TGCGCCAGCAGCTCCCCTGGCGCGGGTTCTAAGGACTATGGCTACACCTTC.